A selection of T cell receptor beta chains follows, all from one sample in a study of cytomegalovirus exposure and HLA in healthy donors. Profiled with immunoSEQ multiplex PCR; TCRdb holds only in-frame clones, not every one. The profile covers roughly 180,000 clones, with under 80% appearing a single time and roughly 2.5% taken by the ten largest. Sample: PBMCs. Receptors were obtained from a woman in her 30s in good health and CMV-seropositive. Both conserved end residues are part of each CDR3. D genes are given only for firm matches. Part of the rows lack a size; the others show once, few, many or a class for expanded clones.

v_call,clone_size,j_call,d_call,cdr3_aa,cdr3_nt
TRBV6-6,once,TRBJ2-3,TRBD2,CASSPGGDTQYF,TGTGCCAGCAGTCCGGGGGGGGATACGCAGTATTTT
TRBV7-8,-,TRBJ2-7,TRBD2,CASSAAGGEQYF,TGTGCCAGCAGCGCCGCGGGGGGCGAGCAGTACTTC
TRBV30,-,TRBJ1-3,-,CAWRQLSGNTIYF,TGTGCCTGGAGACAGCTCTCTGGAAACACCATATATTTT
TRBV9,-,TRBJ2-1,TRBD2,CASSAPHGGGTPEQFF,TGTGCCAGCAGCGCCCCCCATGGCGGGGGGACCCCAGAGCAGTTCTTC
TRBV7-9,once,TRBJ1-2,-,CASSLDRGYTF,TGTGCCAGCAGCTTAGACAGAGGCTACACCTTC
TRBV7-9,-,TRBJ1-2,-,CASSLTRENYGYTF,TGTGCCAGCAGCTTAACCAGGGAAAACTATGGCTACACCTTC
TRBV9,-,TRBJ2-7,TRBD2,CASSAPSGASSYEQYF,TGTGCCAGCAGCGCTCCAAGCGGGGCGAGCTCCTACGAGCAGTACTTC
TRBV7-9,once,TRBJ2-2,-,CASSLRGAKLFF,TGTGCCAGCAGCTTAAGAGGCGCTAAGCTGTTTTTT
TRBV11-2,-,TRBJ2-1,-,CASSPTRVINEQFF,TGTGCCAGCAGCCCAACCCGAGTGATTAATGAGCAGTTCTTC
TRBV25-1,-,TRBJ2-7,-,CASSDSYSYEQYF,TGTGCCAGCAGTGACAGTTACTCCTACGAGCAGTACTTC
TRBV2,-,TRBJ2-1,TRBD2,CATLGGTRGPYNNEQFF,TGTGCCACCCTGGGGGGGACTAGAGGTCCCTACAACAATGAGCAGTTCTTC
TRBV7-9,-,TRBJ2-1,-,CASSLVGDNEQFF,TGTGCCAGCAGCTTAGTAGGAGACAATGAGCAGTTCTTC
TRBV11-2,-,TRBJ2-1,TRBD2,CASSLQGRTSSNEQFF,TGTGCCAGCAGCTTACAGGGGAGGACTAGCAGCAATGAGCAGTTCTTC
TRBV15,-,TRBJ2-7,TRBD2,CATSRPTSGRPGEQYF,TGTGCCACCAGCAGACCCACTAGCGGGAGACCTGGCGAGCAGTACTTC
TRBV7-2,once,TRBJ2-3,TRBD2,CASSYGTSGDTDTQYF,TGTGCCAGCAGCTATGGGACTAGCGGGGACACAGATACGCAGTATTTT
TRBV4-1,-,TRBJ2-7,-,CASSLSSTDPAYEQYF,TGCGCCAGCAGCCTGAGCTCCACAGATCCTGCCTACGAGCAGTACTTC
TRBV30,-,TRBJ2-7,TRBD1,CAWSSGTGYSEQYF,TGTGCCTGGAGTAGTGGGACAGGCTATTCTGAGCAGTACTTC
TRBV5-1,-,TRBJ2-5,TRBD2,CASRDETSGAETQYF,TGCGCCAGCAGGGACGAGACTAGCGGGGCAGAGACCCAGTACTTC
TRBV5-4,-,TRBJ2-6,TRBD2,CASSLRAGGPGANVLTF,TGTGCCAGCAGCCTGAGAGCGGGGGGGCCTGGGGCCAACGTCCTGACTTTC
TRBV10-3,medium-sized,TRBJ2-3,-,CAISFHLRGATDTQYF,TGTGCCATCAGTTTCCACCTCAGGGGGGCAACAGATACGCAGTATTTT
TRBV9,-,TRBJ2-1,-,CASSPWGTAYNEQFF,TGTGCCAGCAGCCCCTGGGGCACTGCCTACAATGAGCAGTTCTTC
TRBV19,few,TRBJ1-5,-,CASSRVLNQPQHF,TGTGCCAGTAGCCGGGTGCTTAATCAGCCCCAGCATTTT
TRBV5-4,-,TRBJ1-4,-,CASRSQGSEKLFF,TGTGCCAGCAGATCACAGGGTAGCGAAAAACTGTTTTTT
TRBV4-2,once,TRBJ2-5,-,CASSQVLEETQYF,TGTGCCAGCAGCCAAGTCTTGGAGGAGACCCAGTACTTC
TRBV4-1,few,TRBJ2-5,-,CASSQDRVGISDQYF,TGCGCCAGCAGCCAAGATCGGGTTGGTATCAGCGACCAGTACTTC
TRBV28,-,TRBJ1-4,TRBD1,CASSSATGTEKLFF,TGTGCCAGCAGTTCAGCGACAGGGACTGAAAAACTGTTTTTT
TRBV7-2,-,TRBJ1-2,-,CASSLVRRGAIGGYTF,TGTGCCAGCAGCTTAGTTCGTCGGGGGGCCATTGGGGGCTACACCTTC
TRBV28,few,TRBJ1-1,TRBD1,CASSSGQGRAFF,TGTGCCAGCAGCTCCGGACAGGGAAGAGCTTTCTTT
TRBV15,-,TRBJ1-5,-,CAPELAEGSNQPQHF,TGTGCCCCTGAGCTGGCGGAAGGTAGCAATCAGCCCCAGCATTTT
TRBV4-3,-,TRBJ2-7,TRBD1,CASSLGQGSIEQYF,TGCGCCAGCAGCCTCGGACAGGGATCGATCGAGCAGTACTTC
TRBV7-6,-,TRBJ2-5,-,CASSPLDDRIQETQYF,TGTGCCAGCAGCCCCCTAGACGATCGAATACAAGAGACCCAGTACTTC
TRBV25-1,-,TRBJ2-5,TRBD1,CASSGDRGRETQYF,TGTGCCAGCAGTGGAGACAGGGGGCGAGAGACCCAGTACTTC
TRBV4-1,-,TRBJ2-7,-,CASSQDTRQAAYEQYF,TGCGCCAGCAGCCAAGATACCCGACAGGCTGCCTACGAGCAGTACTTC
TRBV4-2,-,TRBJ1-2,TRBD1,CASSAGGQGMRYGYTF,TGTGCCAGCAGCGCAGGGGGACAGGGGATGAGGTATGGCTACACCTTC
TRBV29-1,-,TRBJ1-2,-,CSVDPANYGYTF,TGCAGCGTTGATCCGGCTAACTATGGCTACACCTTC
TRBV6-1,-,TRBJ1-6,TRBD1,CASTTGVNSPLHF,TGTGCCAGCACGACAGGGGTGAATTCACCCCTCCACTTT
TRBV28,-,TRBJ1-5,-,CASLSPQGRQPQHF,TGTGCCAGCCTCTCTCCGCAGGGGCGGCAGCCCCAGCATTTT
TRBV11-3,-,TRBJ1-2,-,CASSFGVANYGYTF,TGTGCCAGCAGCTTCGGGGTCGCTAACTATGGCTACACCTTC
TRBV27,few,TRBJ2-7,TRBD1,CASSLRQGAGRNEQYF,TGTGCCAGCAGTCTACGACAGGGTGCAGGTAGAAACGAGCAGTACTTC
TRBV23-1,-,TRBJ1-6,-,CASSRPWSRLSPLHF,TGCGCCAGCAGTCGCCCCTGGTCGCGGCTGTCACCCCTCCACTTT
TRBV5-4,-,TRBJ2-4,TRBD2,CASSATSAGAKNIQYF,TGTGCCAGCAGCGCTACTAGCGCCGGAGCCAAAAACATTCAGTACTTC
TRBV5-4,-,TRBJ1-6,-,CASSSPGGISPLHF,TGTGCCAGCAGCTCGCCGGGAGGAATTTCACCCCTCCACTTT
TRBV7-9,-,TRBJ2-1,-,CASSLGQGPYNEQFF,TGTGCCAGCAGCTTAGGGCAGGGGCCGTACAATGAGCAGTTCTTC
TRBV4-2,-,TRBJ2-7,-,CASSQERRAGGEQYF,TGTGCCAGCAGCCAAGAAAGGAGGGCAGGAGGCGAGCAGTACTTC
TRBV5-4,once,TRBJ2-1,TRBD1,CASSAGTAYEQFF,TGTGCCAGCAGCGCCGGGACAGCCTACGAGCAGTTCTTC
TRBV19,-,TRBJ1-1,-,CASQGYTEAFF,TGTGCCAGCCAGGGGTACACTGAAGCTTTCTTT
TRBV7-2,-,TRBJ2-7,TRBD2,CASSPRGAEQYF,TGTGCCAGCAGCCCGCGGGGGGCCGAGCAGTACTTC
TRBV15,-,TRBJ1-4,TRBD1,CATSKDRGGEKLFF,TGTGCCACCAGTAAGGACAGGGGGGGAGAAAAACTGTTTTTT
TRBV2,-,TRBJ2-5,TRBD2,CASSDIRLAGIQETQYF,TGTGCCAGCAGTGATATACGGCTAGCGGGGATCCAAGAGACCCAGTACTTC
TRBV4-1,-,TRBJ2-4,-,CASSPQGLAKNIQYF,TGCGCCAGCAGCCCCCAGGGACTAGCCAAAAACATTCAGTACTTC
TRBV4-2,-,TRBJ2-2,-,CASSQEMVLGNTGELFF,TGTGCCAGCAGCCAAGAAATGGTACTAGGGAACACCGGGGAGCTGTTTTTT
TRBV5-1,-,TRBJ2-5,TRBD2,CASSQGLVQETQYF,TGCGCCAGCAGTCAGGGACTAGTCCAAGAGACCCAGTACTTC
TRBV6-5,-,TRBJ1-2,-,CASRLRQAIYGYTF,TGTGCCAGCAGACTTAGACAGGCGATCTATGGCTACACCTTC
TRBV7-2,-,TRBJ1-2,TRBD1,CASSFIGQVYGYTF,TGTGCCAGCAGCTTCATTGGACAGGTCTATGGCTACACCTTC
TRBV7-2,-,TRBJ1-4,-,CASSPMGRGRVNEKLFF,TGTGCCAGCAGCCCGATGGGGAGGGGCAGGGTCAATGAAAAACTGTTTTTT
TRBV5-6,-,TRBJ2-7,TRBD1,CASRTGTAIYEQYF,TGTGCCAGCAGGACCGGGACAGCCATCTACGAGCAGTACTTC
TRBV5-5,few,TRBJ1-5,TRBD1,CASSYGQDGQPQHF,TGTGCCAGCAGCTACGGACAGGATGGGCAGCCCCAGCATTTT